This is a list of T cell receptor beta chains from one sample in a study of T cell responses to AZD1222 COVID-19 vaccine. Generated by immunoSEQ multiplex PCR, the TCRdb table keeps only in-frame clones and is missing some. Here the sample spans fewer than 110,000 clones, about 90% being singletons. The source was peripheral blood, collected on day 0 of AZD1222 vaccination. These receptors all come from an adult in good health. CDR3s include the opening cysteine and the closing phenylalanine or tryptophan. The D gene is left open where the match is weak. Clone size is not always given. Where it is, it says once, few, many or a class for expanded clones.

TRBD2,TRBJ2-1,TRBV7-9,-,TGTGCCAGCAGCCCAGCGGGCGGGGGGTCTCGCAATGAGCAGTTCTTC,CASSPAGGGSRNEQFF
-,TRBJ2-7,TRBV6-2/TRBV6-3,-,TGTGCCAGCAGCCCTCGGGGCCAGGGATCCTTAACCTACGAGCAGTACTTC,CASSPRGQGSLTYEQYF
TRBD2,TRBJ2-3,TRBV29-1,-,TGCAGCGTTGAAGGGACTAGCGGGGGTAGCACAGATACGCAGTATTTT,CSVEGTSGGSTDTQYF
-,TRBJ2-5,TRBV7-6,-,TGTGCCAGCAGCGCTAGTGGGTTGGAGACCCAGTACTTC,CASSASGLETQYF
TRBD2,TRBJ2-3,TRBV9,-,TGTGCCAGCAGCTCTCGGACTAGCGGGACAGATACGCAGTATTTT,CASSSRTSGTDTQYF
-,TRBJ2-4,TRBV19,-,TGTGCCAGTAGTATAGCCGGAGCCAAAAACATTCAGTACTTC,CASSIAGAKNIQYF
-,TRBJ2-1,TRBV5-8,-,TGTGCCAGCAGCTTGTTCGCAGGGAGCTCCTACAATGAGCAGTTCTTC,CASSLFAGSSYNEQFF
-,TRBJ1-4,TRBV5-1,-,TGCGCCAGCAGAAATGACACGGGGTCGACTGAAAAACTGTTTTTT,CASRNDTGSTEKLFF
-,TRBJ1-2,TRBV5-1,-,TGCGCCAGCCGCAGGGAGGAGAACTATGGCTACACCTTC,CASRREENYGYTF
-,TRBJ2-7,TRBV3-1/TRBV3-2,once,TGTGCCAGCAGCCAACTCAGACAGGCAGCCTACGAGCAGTACTTC,CASSQLRQAAYEQYF
TRBD2,TRBJ2-3,TRBV9,-,TGTGCCAGCAGCGTTCTTACTAGCGCAGATACGCAGTATTTT,CASSVLTSADTQYF
TRBD2,TRBJ2-1,TRBV27,-,TGTGCCAGCAAGCCGGGACTAGCTCAAAGGGGGTCCTACAATGAGCAGTTCTTC,CASKPGLAQRGSYNEQFF
-,TRBJ1-2,TRBV10-3,-,TGTGCCATCAGTGACCAGGGTGGCTATGGCTACACCTTC,CAISDQGGYGYTF
-,TRBJ2-4,TRBV6-5,-,TGTGCCAGCAGTTACAGTAGTCTAGCCAAAAACATTCAGTACTTC,CASSYSSLAKNIQYF
-,TRBJ1-1,TRBV16,-,TGTGCCAGCAGCCTAACAAACACTGAAGCTTTCTTT,CASSLTNTEAFF
-,TRBJ1-6,TRBV5-1,-,TGCGCCAGCAGCTTGGGGGGCGTGGGGTTAGATAATTCACCCCTCCACTTT,CASSLGGVGLDNSPLHF
-,TRBJ1-6,TRBV7-8,-,TGTGCCAGCAGCTCCGTCCCCCCGAGCTCCTATAATTCACCCCTCCACTTT,CASSSVPPSSYNSPLHF
TRBD2,TRBJ2-1,TRBV9,-,TGTGCCAGCAGCGCTAGCGGCTCTGATTACAATGAGCAGTTCTTC,CASSASGSDYNEQFF
TRBD1,TRBJ2-5,TRBV3-1/TRBV3-2,-,TGTGCCAGCAGCCCGTGCAGGGGGTTTCAAGAGACCCAGTACTTC,CASSPCRGFQETQYF
-,TRBJ1-2,TRBV21-1,-,TGTGCCAGGAAGGGAGGGGATGGCTACACCTTC,CARKGGDGYTF
-,TRBJ2-5,TRBV9,-,TGTGCCAGCAGCGTAGGCGGCGGGCGGGAGACCCAGTACTTC,CASSVGGGRETQYF
-,TRBJ1-1,TRBV19,-,TGTGCCAGTTCCGAGGGAAGGGGCACTGAAGCTTTCTTT,CASSEGRGTEAFF
-,TRBJ1-1,TRBV18,-,TGTGCCAGCTCCCACCGGGGGGTGGTGGGCACTGAAGCTTTCTTT,CASSHRGVVGTEAFF
-,TRBJ2-3,TRBV7-8,-,TGTGCCAGCAGCTTAGAGGGGGGGCGGGGAGATACGCAGTATTTT,CASSLEGGRGDTQYF
TRBD1,TRBJ1-1,TRBV6-5,-,TGTGCCAGCAGCCGGGACAGTGTAACTGAAGCTTTCTTT,CASSRDSVTEAFF
-,TRBJ1-1,TRBV14,-,TGTGCCAGCAGCCAAGAAGCGGCGGTTAACACTGAAGCTTTCTTT,CASSQEAAVNTEAFF
TRBD2,TRBJ2-3,TRBV7-3,-,TGTGCCAGCAGCTTTAGGACTAGCGGGACAGATACGCAGTATTTT,CASSFRTSGTDTQYF
-,TRBJ1-4,TRBV7-6,-,TGTGCCAGCAGCTTACAGGGGACTAATGAAAAACTGTTTTTT,CASSLQGTNEKLFF
-,TRBJ1-1,TRBV29-1,-,TGCAGCGTGGGGGATGACACTGAAGCTTTCTTT,CSVGDDTEAFF
-,TRBJ2-1,TRBV27,-,TGTGCCAGCAGTTTATCGGGCGGGGTATCCTACAATGAGCAGTTCTTC,CASSLSGGVSYNEQFF
-,TRBJ2-5,TRBV6-5,-,TGTGCCAGCAGACCGACCGTCGGAGGGACCCAGTACTTC,CASRPTVGGTQYF
-,TRBJ1-5,TRBV28,-,TGTGCCAGCAATGAGGGGGGGAGCAATCAGCCCCAGCATTTT,CASNEGGSNQPQHF
TRBD1,TRBJ2-2,TRBV4-3,-,TGCGCCAGCAGCCGAGAACCGGGACAGGTGAACACCGGGGAGCTGTTTTTT,CASSREPGQVNTGELFF
-,TRBJ1-1,TRBV5-1,-,TGCGCCAGCAGCTTGGGAGGGGCGCGGAACACTGAAGCTTTCTTT,CASSLGGARNTEAFF
-,TRBJ1-2,TRBV19,-,TGTGCCAGTTCTGGCACACCGAACTATGGCTACACCTTC,CASSGTPNYGYTF
TRBD1,TRBJ2-2,TRBV18,-,TGTGCCAGCTCACCTATACAGGGGTCCACCGGGGAGCTGTTTTTT,CASSPIQGSTGELFF
-,TRBJ1-1,TRBV27,-,TGTGCCAGCAGTTTTGTCCCGGGACGGGGAAGCACTGAAGCTTTCTTT,CASSFVPGRGSTEAFF
-,TRBJ1-5,TRBV30,few,TGTGCCTGGTCCACTGGACTCGCTAATCAGCCCCAGCATTTT,CAWSTGLANQPQHF
-,TRBJ2-7,TRBV11-3,-,TGTGCCAGCAGCCGTACGCTGGACGAGCAGTACTTC,CASSRTLDEQYF
-,TRBJ1-1,TRBV5-8,once,TGTGCCAGCAGCTTGGTTGGTAGTAGCACTGAAGCTTTCTTT,CASSLVGSSTEAFF
-,TRBJ1-2,TRBV5-1,-,TGCGCCAGCAGCTTGGACGGGGGTGGCTATGGCTACACCTTC,CASSLDGGGYGYTF
-,TRBJ1-2,TRBV6-5,-,TGTGCCAGCATAGCGGGCTATGGCTACACCTTC,CASIAGYGYTF
-,TRBJ2-7,TRBV7-9,-,TGTGCCAGCAGTCCCTTCGACGGTAACTACGAGCAGTACTTC,CASSPFDGNYEQYF
-,TRBJ1-6,TRBV29-1,-,TGCAGCGTTGGGGGGGAAAGGGATTCACCCCTCCACTTT,CSVGGERDSPLHF
-,TRBJ1-2,TRBV7-9,-,TGTGCCAGCAGCTTCGCCGGGTCGGATGGCTACACCTTC,CASSFAGSDGYTF
-,TRBJ1-5,TRBV18,once,TGTGCCAGCTCGTCGGGGGACACTATTTTAAAACAGCCCCAGCATTTT,CASSSGDTILKQPQHF
-,TRBJ1-1,TRBV18,-,TGTGCCAGCTCACCAAAGACGGCTAAGAACACTGAAGCTTTCTTT,CASSPKTAKNTEAFF
-,TRBJ1-1,TRBV7-9,-,TGTGCCAGCAGCCCCGCGTGGGGGCTGAACACTGAAGCTTTCTTT,CASSPAWGLNTEAFF
TRBD2,TRBJ2-7,TRBV10-3,-,TGTGCCTCGCGGGGGGCTTACGGGACTCAAGGTGCCCTCTCCTACGAGCAGTACTTC,CASRGAYGTQGALSYEQYF
-,TRBJ1-1,TRBV12-5,-,TGTGCTACCCGTAGGGACACTGAAGCTTTCTTT,CATRRDTEAFF
-,TRBJ2-7,TRBV6-5,-,TGTGCCAGCAGTTACTCAGGCTCTTACGAGCAGTACTTC,CASSYSGSYEQYF
-,TRBJ2-2,TRBV21-1,-,TGTGCCAGCAGGAGGTACCCTGACAGGGGTTGCACCGGGGAGCTGTTTTTT,CASRRYPDRGCTGELFF